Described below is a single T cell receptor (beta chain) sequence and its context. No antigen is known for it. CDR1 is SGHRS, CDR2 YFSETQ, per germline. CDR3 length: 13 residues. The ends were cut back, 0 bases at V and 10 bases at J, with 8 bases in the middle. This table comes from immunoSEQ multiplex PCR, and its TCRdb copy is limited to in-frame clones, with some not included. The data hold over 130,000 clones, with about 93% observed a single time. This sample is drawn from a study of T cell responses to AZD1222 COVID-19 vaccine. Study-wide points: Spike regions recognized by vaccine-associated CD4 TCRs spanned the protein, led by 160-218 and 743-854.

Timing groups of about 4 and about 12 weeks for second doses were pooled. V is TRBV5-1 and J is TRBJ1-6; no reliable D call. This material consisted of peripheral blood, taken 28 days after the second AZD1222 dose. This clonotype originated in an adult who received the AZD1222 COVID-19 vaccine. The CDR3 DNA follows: TGCGCCAGCAGCTTGGACGTGAGATCACCCCTCCACTTT. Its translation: CASSLDVRSPLHF.